Included here is one TCR beta chain sequence, with context. Its antigen is not identified. The sample originates from a study of T-cell reconstitution after alpha-beta-depleted transplantation in children. The library targeted TCRbeta and was prepared with unique molecular identifiers. TCRdb recomputed calls from the PCR reads with MiXCR, one row per CDR3 protein. This sample yields fewer than 750,000 distinct CDR3 sequences, of which 20% to 30% are seen a single time; under 45% belongs to the top ten. Overall study findings and caveats: Most T-cell counts and diversity one year after the transplant came from T cells that were newly produced.

This TCR was recovered from a boy under two years old with Wiskott-Aldrich syndrome, due to receive a stem cell transplant. The sequenced sample was PBMCs, obtained before TCRalphabeta/CD19-depleted stem cell transplant.

The CDR3 loop reads CASSFLGLAGVEQFF. The CDR3 region has the DNA TGTGCCAGCAGTTTCCTCGGACTAGCGGGAGTGGAGCAGTTCTTC. V usage is TRBV27 and J usage is TRBJ2-1; 13 bases align to TRBD2. CDR3 length: 15 residues. Trimming at V came to 3 bases and at J to 10 bases, leaving 6 bases not matched to a gene. Germline V gene lookup returns CDR1 MNHEY and CDR2 SMNVEV (reference sequence).